This is a list of T cell receptor beta chains from one sample in a study of cytomegalovirus exposure and HLA in healthy donors. The repertoire was sequenced with immunoSEQ multiplex PCR; TCRdb's copy has only in-frame clones and lacks some. The sample shows over 150,000 clones, 65% to 85% of them seen only once. Specimen: PBMCs. The receptors come from a woman in her twenties or thirties in good health and CMV-seropositive. Each CDR3 is given with its conserved first and last residue. D genes are given only for firm matches. For some rows the clone size is stated as once, few or many, or as a class when expanded; others skip it.

CDR3nt	CDR3aa	d_gene	abundance	v_gene	j_gene
TGTGCCAGCAGCAACAGGGTCGGCTATGGCTACACCTTC	CASSNRVGYGYTF	-	-	TRBV7-8	TRBJ1-2
TGTGCCAGCAGCGGACAGGTTGCTGGGGAGCAGTACTTC	CASSGQVAGEQYF	TRBD1	-	TRBV6-5	TRBJ2-7
TGTGCCAGCAGCCCCCAGATTCGGACAGAAAACACCATATATTTT	CASSPQIRTENTIYF	-	once	TRBV5-5	TRBJ1-3
TGTGCCAGCAGCTTGGGGGGGGGTCTCAGCTCCTACGAGCAGTACTTC	CASSLGGGLSSYEQYF	TRBD2	-	TRBV5-4	TRBJ2-7
TGTGCCAGCAGTTTATCCCAGGGTGTATCCTACGAGCAGTACTTC	CASSLSQGVSYEQYF	-	-	TRBV27	TRBJ2-7
TGTGCCAGCAGCATAGCCGGACAAAGCTCCTATAATTCACCCCTCCACTTT	CASSIAGQSSYNSPLHF	-	-	TRBV7-2	TRBJ1-6
TGCGCCAGCAGCCGAAGGGTTCTAGCGGGGGGCTCATACAATGAGCAGTTCTTC	CASSRRVLAGGSYNEQFF	TRBD2	-	TRBV5-1	TRBJ2-1
TGTGCCAGCAGCCGACAGGGGAGGGGAGACTATGGCTACACCTTC	CASSRQGRGDYGYTF	TRBD1	-	TRBV5-5	TRBJ1-2
TGTGCCAGCAGTCCGAGCAATCAGCCCCAGCATTTT	CASSPSNQPQHF	-	few	TRBV2	TRBJ1-5
TGTGCCAGCAGCTTGGACAGTCGAATCAACGAGCAGTACTTC	CASSLDSRINEQYF	-	few	TRBV5-5	TRBJ2-7
TGTGCCACATCGAAGCCGGGACAGGCTGACACTGAAGCTTTCTTT	CATSKPGQADTEAFF	TRBD1	-	TRBV5-4	TRBJ1-1
TGCAGCGCCACCCCCTGGGACGGGGGGGCCGATACGCAGTATTTT	CSATPWDGGADTQYF	TRBD2	-	TRBV29-1	TRBJ2-3
TGCGCCAGCAGCCCCTCGGGACAGTCTTACAATGAGCAGTTCTTC	CASSPSGQSYNEQFF	TRBD1	once	TRBV4-1	TRBJ2-1
TGTGCCATCAGGCCTAGCGGGGGGGACCACTACGAGCAGTACTTC	CAIRPSGGDHYEQYF	TRBD2	-	TRBV10-3	TRBJ2-7
TGCGCCAGCAGAGGGGGAAACTACTACGAGCAGTACTTC	CASRGGNYYEQYF	-	-	TRBV5-1	TRBJ2-7
TGCAGCGTTGCTGACTGGACACACTACAATGAGCAGTTCTTC	CSVADWTHYNEQFF	-	-	TRBV29-1	TRBJ2-1
TGCGCCAGCAGCTTGGCGGGGAGGGGAGGCACTGAAGCTTTCTTT	CASSLAGRGGTEAFF	-	-	TRBV5-1	TRBJ1-1
TGTGCCAGCAGCTCCAGGACAGGGAACACTGAAGCTTTCTTT	CASSSRTGNTEAFF	TRBD1	-	TRBV2	TRBJ1-1
TGTGCCAGCAGCTTGAGTAGTAGCTCACCCCTCCACTTT	CASSLSSSSPLHF	-	-	TRBV7-9	TRBJ1-6
TGTGCCAGCAGTCTTACCGGGACAGGGAATGAAAAACTGTTTTTT	CASSLTGTGNEKLFF	TRBD1	few	TRBV6-5	TRBJ1-4
TGTGCCAGCAGCCTAGGACTAGCGGGGCGGAATGAGCAGTTCTTC	CASSLGLAGRNEQFF	TRBD2	-	TRBV7-7	TRBJ2-1
TGTGCCAGCAGCTTGGCGCCCACAGGGCTGGGAGGCTACACCTTC	CASSLAPTGLGGYTF	-	-	TRBV5-6	TRBJ1-2
TGTGCCAGCAGCTTAGGGACAGCATGGCGGACTGAAGCTTTCTTT	CASSLGTAWRTEAFF	-	-	TRBV7-9	TRBJ1-1
TGTGCCAGCAGCTTAACAACAGGGAACGGAAACACCATATATTTT	CASSLTTGNGNTIYF	-	-	TRBV7-2	TRBJ1-3
TGTGCCAGCAGCTCTCTAGCGGAGACCCAGTACTTC	CASSSLAETQYF	-	-	TRBV7-2	TRBJ2-5
TGTGCCAGCAGCTGGAGACCGACGGCGGTCGGAGAGACCCAGTACTTC	CASSWRPTAVGETQYF	-	-	TRBV7-2	TRBJ2-5
TGTGCCATCAGTGAGTCGCGGGACAGAGAAGCTTTCTTT	CAISESRDREAFF	TRBD1	once	TRBV10-3	TRBJ1-1
TGTGCCAGAATTAACAGGACCTTT	CARINRTF	-	-	TRBV19	TRBJ1-1
TGTGCCAGCTCACCGTCATATGGGGCCTATGGCTACACCTTC	CASSPSYGAYGYTF	-	-	TRBV18	TRBJ1-2
TGTGCCAGCAGCCGGGGGGGGGCCCGCTCCTACGAGCAGTACTTC	CASSRGGARSYEQYF	TRBD2	-	TRBV6-5	TRBJ2-7
TGTGCCAGCAGCGTAGCTATTGAAGCTGGCTACACCTTC	CASSVAIEAGYTF	-	-	TRBV9	TRBJ1-2
TGTGCCAGCAGCTTTTTCGGGGGGAGCTCCTACAATGAGCAGTTCTTC	CASSFFGGSSYNEQFF	TRBD2	-	TRBV7-3	TRBJ2-1
TGCAGCGTTCCCCACTCCCCGGGACAGACAACTCTGAACACTGAAGCTTTCTTT	CSVPHSPGQTTLNTEAFF	TRBD1	-	TRBV29-1	TRBJ1-1
TGCGCCAGCAGCTTAAGGGACAGGGCCCACGAGCAGTACTTC	CASSLRDRAHEQYF	TRBD1	-	TRBV5-1	TRBJ2-7
TGTGCCAGCAGCTTCAGGGACAGTCGGGGCTACACCTTC	CASSFRDSRGYTF	TRBD1	-	TRBV7-2	TRBJ1-2
TGTGCCGTAAACCAGGGAGGAAAAGGCTACACCTTC	CAVNQGGKGYTF	-	-	TRBV6-1	TRBJ1-2
TGTGCCTGGAGGGGACAGGGGAGGTTTCCCATGAACACTGAAGCTTTCTTT	CAWRGQGRFPMNTEAFF	TRBD1	-	TRBV30	TRBJ1-1
TGCGCCAGCAGCCAAGCATCTCTAGCGAGGGGCACAGATACGCAGTATTTT	CASSQASLARGTDTQYF	-	-	TRBV4-3	TRBJ2-3
TGTGCCAGCAGCTTTCCGGGACAGGACATCTACGAGCAGTACTTC	CASSFPGQDIYEQYF	TRBD1	-	TRBV5-4	TRBJ2-7
TGTGCCAGCAGTCTTGGGACAGGGGCCTCCTACGAGCAGTACTTC	CASSLGTGASYEQYF	TRBD1	-	TRBV9	TRBJ2-7
TGTGCCAGCAGCGTAGGGGTTACGGGGAGGGAAAAACTGTTTTTT	CASSVGVTGREKLFF	-	-	TRBV9	TRBJ1-4
TGTGCCAGCAGGCAGTCTCGGACAGGGCCCTACGAGCAGTACTTC	CASRQSRTGPYEQYF	TRBD1	-	TRBV6-5	TRBJ2-7
TGTGCCAGCAGTGAATCGGATTCACCCCTCCACTTT	CASSESDSPLHF	-	few	TRBV25-1	TRBJ1-6
TGCGCCAGCAGCTTGGTAGCCAATGAAAAACTGTTTTTT	CASSLVANEKLFF	-	once	TRBV5-1	TRBJ1-4
TGTGCCAGCAGCTTAAGGGGGGGCAATCAGCCCCAGCATTTT	CASSLRGGNQPQHF	-	-	TRBV7-3	TRBJ1-5
TGCAGCGTTGAGGCCGGGTATAAGCAGTATTTT	CSVEAGYKQYF	-	-	TRBV29-1	TRBJ2-3
TGTGCCTCACGGGGGGAAGGTCAGCCCCAGCATTTT	CASRGEGQPQHF	-	-	TRBV2	TRBJ1-5